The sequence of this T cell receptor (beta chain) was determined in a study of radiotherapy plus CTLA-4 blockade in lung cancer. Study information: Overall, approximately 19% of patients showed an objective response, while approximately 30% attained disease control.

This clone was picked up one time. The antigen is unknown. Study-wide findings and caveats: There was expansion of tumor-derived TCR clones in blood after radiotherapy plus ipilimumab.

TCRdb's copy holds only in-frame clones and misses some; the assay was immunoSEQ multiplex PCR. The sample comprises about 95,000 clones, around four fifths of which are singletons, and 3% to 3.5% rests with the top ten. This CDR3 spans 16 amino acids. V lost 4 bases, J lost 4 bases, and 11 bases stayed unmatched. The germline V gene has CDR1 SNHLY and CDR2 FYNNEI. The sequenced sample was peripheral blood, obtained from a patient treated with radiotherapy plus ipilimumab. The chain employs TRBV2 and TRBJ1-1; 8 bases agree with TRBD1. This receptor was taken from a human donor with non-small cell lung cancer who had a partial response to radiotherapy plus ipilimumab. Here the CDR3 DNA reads TGTGCCAGCAGTGTCGTCGGCAGGGGGCTGGCCACTGAAGCTTTCTTT. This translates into CASSVVGRGLATEAFF.